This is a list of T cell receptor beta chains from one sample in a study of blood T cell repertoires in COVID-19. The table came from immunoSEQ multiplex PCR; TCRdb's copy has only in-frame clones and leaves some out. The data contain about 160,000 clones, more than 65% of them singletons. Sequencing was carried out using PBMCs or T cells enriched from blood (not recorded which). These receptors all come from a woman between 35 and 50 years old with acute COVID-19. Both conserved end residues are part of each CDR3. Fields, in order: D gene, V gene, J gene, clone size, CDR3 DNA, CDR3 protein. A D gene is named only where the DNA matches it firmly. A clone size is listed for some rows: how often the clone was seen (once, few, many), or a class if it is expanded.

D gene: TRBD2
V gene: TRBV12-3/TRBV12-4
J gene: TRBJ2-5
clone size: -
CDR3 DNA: TGTGCCAGCAGTTCCGGGGGGAGGGAGACCCAGTACTTC
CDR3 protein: CASSSGGRETQYF

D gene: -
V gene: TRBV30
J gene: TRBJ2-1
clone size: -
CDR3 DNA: TGTGCCTGGAGTGTAACGGGGATCTACAATGAGCAGTTCTTC
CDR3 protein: CAWSVTGIYNEQFF

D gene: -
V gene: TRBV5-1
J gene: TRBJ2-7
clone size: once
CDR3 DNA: TGCGCCAGCAGCTTGGCAGGTCCTTGGCAGTACTTC
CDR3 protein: CASSLAGPWQYF

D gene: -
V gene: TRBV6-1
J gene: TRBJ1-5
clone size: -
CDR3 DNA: TGTGCCAGCAGTGAAGCGCCCCCAGGGAGGAATCAGCCCCAGCATTTT
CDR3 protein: CASSEAPPGRNQPQHF

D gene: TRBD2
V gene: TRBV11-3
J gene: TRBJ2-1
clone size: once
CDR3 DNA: TGTGCCAGCAGCTTAGACCGAGGGGCTAGCGGGAGCCCCTACAATGAGCAGTTCTTC
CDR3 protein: CASSLDRGASGSPYNEQFF

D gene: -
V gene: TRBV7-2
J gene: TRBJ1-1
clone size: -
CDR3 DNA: TGTGCCAGCAGCTTTCAGGGGTTCGTGAACACTGAAGCTTTCTTT
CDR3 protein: CASSFQGFVNTEAFF

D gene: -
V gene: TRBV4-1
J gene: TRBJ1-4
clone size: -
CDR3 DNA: TGCGCCAGCAGCCAAGAACGATTAGGGATTCGGGGTAGTGAAAAACTGTTTTTT
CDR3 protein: CASSQERLGIRGSEKLFF

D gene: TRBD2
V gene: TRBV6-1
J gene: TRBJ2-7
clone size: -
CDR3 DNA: TGTGCCAGCAGTGAAGCGTGGGAGGGAGGGCATGAGCAGTACTTC
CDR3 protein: CASSEAWEGGHEQYF

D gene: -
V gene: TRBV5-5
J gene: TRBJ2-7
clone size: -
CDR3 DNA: TGTGCCAGCAGCTTGGCAGGGCTCGAGCAGTACTTC
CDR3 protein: CASSLAGLEQYF

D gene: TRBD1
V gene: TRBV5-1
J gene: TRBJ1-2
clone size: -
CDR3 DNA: TGCGCCAGCAGCTTGGGGATGACAGGGACCCCCTATGGCTACACCTTC
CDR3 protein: CASSLGMTGTPYGYTF

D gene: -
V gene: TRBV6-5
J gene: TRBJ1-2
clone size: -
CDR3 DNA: TGTGCCAGCAGTTACTCGTGGCCCATCTATGGCTACACCTTC
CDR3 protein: CASSYSWPIYGYTF

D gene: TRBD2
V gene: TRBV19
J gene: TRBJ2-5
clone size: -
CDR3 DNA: TGTGCCAGTAGTACTAGCGGGAGGCCCCAAGAGACCCAGTACTTC
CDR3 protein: CASSTSGRPQETQYF

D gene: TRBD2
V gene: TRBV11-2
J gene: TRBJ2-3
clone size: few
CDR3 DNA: TGTGCCAGCAGCCTTGGACTAGCCACAGATACGCAGTATTTT
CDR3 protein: CASSLGLATDTQYF

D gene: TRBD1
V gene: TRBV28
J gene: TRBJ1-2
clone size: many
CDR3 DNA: TGTGCCAGCAGTCCTCCCGGGACAGGGGGCGGGTATGGCTACACCTTC
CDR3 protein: CASSPPGTGGGYGYTF

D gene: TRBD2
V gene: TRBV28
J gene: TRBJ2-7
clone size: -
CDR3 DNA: TGTGCCAGCACCGGGACTAGCGACTACGAGCAGTACTTC
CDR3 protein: CASTGTSDYEQYF

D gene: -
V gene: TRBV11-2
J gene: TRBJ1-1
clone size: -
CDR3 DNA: TGTGCCAGCAGTTCTAGTGGGCACAGGGAAGCTTTCTTT
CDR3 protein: CASSSSGHREAFF

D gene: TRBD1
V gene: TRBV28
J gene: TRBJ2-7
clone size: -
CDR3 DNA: TGTGCCAGCAGCCCACCAGGGGGTTCCTACGAGCAGTACTTC
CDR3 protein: CASSPPGGSYEQYF

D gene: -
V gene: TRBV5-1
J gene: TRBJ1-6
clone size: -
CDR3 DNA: TGCGCCAGCAGCTTCGCTCGGGGGGTCGGCTCACCCCTCCACTTT
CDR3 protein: CASSFARGVGSPLHF

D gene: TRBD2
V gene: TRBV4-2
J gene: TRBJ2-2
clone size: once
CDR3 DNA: TGTGCCAGCAGCCTCGGGACTAGCGGTAACACCGGGGAGCTGTTTTTT
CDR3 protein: CASSLGTSGNTGELFF

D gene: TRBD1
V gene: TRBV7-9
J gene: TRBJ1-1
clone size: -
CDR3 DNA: TGTGCCAGCAGACGACCCGGGACAGGAGACACTGAAGCTTTCTTT
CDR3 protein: CASRRPGTGDTEAFF

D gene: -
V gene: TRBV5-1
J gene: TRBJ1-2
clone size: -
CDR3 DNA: TGCGCCAGCAGCCAAGGACTTGGGGCTAACTATGGCTACACCTTC
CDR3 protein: CASSQGLGANYGYTF

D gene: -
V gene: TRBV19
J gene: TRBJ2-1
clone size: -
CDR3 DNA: TGTGCCAGTAGCGGGAGAACAGACAATGAGCAGTTCTTC
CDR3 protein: CASSGRTDNEQFF

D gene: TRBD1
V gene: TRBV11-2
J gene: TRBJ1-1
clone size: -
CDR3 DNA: TGTGCCAGCAGCTCACGGAGGCAGGGGGAAGTCGCTTTCTTT
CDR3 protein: CASSSRRQGEVAFF

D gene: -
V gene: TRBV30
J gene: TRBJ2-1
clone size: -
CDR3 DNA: TGTGCCTGGAGGGGTACAGTTAGGCATGAGCAGTTCTTC
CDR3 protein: CAWRGTVRHEQFF

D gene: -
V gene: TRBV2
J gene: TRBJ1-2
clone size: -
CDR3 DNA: TGTGCCAGCAGTGAAGTCCACACCCAAAGCGATGGCTACACCTTC
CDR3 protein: CASSEVHTQSDGYTF

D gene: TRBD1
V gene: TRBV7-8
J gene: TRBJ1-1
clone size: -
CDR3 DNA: TGTGCCAGCAGCTTAAGAGACAGGGGCACTGAAGCTTTCTTT
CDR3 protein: CASSLRDRGTEAFF

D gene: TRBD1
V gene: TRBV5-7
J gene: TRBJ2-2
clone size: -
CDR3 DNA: TGTGCCAGCAGCTTGGGACAGGGTACCGGGGAGCTGTTTTTT
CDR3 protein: CASSLGQGTGELFF

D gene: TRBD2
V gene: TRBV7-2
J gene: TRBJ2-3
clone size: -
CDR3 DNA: TGTGCCAGCAGCTTATATGGGGGAGGGTCCGATACGCAGTATTTT
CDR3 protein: CASSLYGGGSDTQYF

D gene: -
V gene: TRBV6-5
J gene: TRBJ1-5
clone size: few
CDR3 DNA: TGTGCCAGCAGTCCAGGGATCCATCAGCCCCAGCATTTT
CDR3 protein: CASSPGIHQPQHF

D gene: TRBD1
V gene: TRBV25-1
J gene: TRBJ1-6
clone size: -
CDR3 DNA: TGTGCCAGCAGTCCGACAGGGTCCGTTTCACCCCTCCACTTT
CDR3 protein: CASSPTGSVSPLHF

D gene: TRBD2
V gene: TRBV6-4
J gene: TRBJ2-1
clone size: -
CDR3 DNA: TGTGCCAGCAGTCTCGGGACTAGCGGGAATGAGCAGTTCTTC
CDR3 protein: CASSLGTSGNEQFF

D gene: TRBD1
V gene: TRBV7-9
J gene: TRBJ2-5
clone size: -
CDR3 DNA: TGTGCCAGCAGCCCCACGGACAGGGAAGAAGAGACCCAGTACTTC
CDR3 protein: CASSPTDREEETQYF

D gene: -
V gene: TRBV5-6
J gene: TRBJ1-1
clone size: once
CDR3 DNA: TGTGCCAGCAGCCTAAGGAACGTGGAGGCTTTCTTT
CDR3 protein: CASSLRNVEAFF

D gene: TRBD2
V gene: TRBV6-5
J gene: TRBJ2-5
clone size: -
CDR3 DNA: TGTGCCAGCAGATGGGGAGCGGGAGTAGGGGAGACCCAGTACTTC
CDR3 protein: CASRWGAGVGETQYF

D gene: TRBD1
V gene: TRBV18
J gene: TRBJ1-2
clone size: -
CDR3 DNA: TGTGCCAGCTCACCCCTCACAGGGGGCACCTATGGCTACACCTTC
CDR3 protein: CASSPLTGGTYGYTF